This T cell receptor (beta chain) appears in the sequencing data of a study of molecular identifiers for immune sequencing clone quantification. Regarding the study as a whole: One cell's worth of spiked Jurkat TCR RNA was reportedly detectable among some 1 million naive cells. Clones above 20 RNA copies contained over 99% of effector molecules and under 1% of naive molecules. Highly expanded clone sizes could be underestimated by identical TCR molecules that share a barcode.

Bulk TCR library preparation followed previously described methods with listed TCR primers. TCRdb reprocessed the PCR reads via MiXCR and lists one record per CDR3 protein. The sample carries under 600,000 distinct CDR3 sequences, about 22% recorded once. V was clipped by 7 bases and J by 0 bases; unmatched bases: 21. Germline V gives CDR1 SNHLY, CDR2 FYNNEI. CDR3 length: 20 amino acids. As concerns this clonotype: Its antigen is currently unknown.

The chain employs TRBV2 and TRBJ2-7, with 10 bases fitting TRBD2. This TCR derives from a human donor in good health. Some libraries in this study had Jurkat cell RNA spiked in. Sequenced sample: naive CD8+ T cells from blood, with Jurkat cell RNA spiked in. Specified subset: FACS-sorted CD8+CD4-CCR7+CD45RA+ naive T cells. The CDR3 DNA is TGTGCCAGCACCACGACGCCCAGGACTAGCGGCGCAAAAAGCTCCTACGAGCAGTACTTC. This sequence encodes CASTTTPRTSGAKSSYEQYF. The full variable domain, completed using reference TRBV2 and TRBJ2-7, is EPEVTQTPSHQVTQMGQEVILRCVPISNHLYFYWYRQILGQKVEFLVSFYNNEISEKSEIFDDQFSVERPDGSNFTLKIRSTKLEDSAMYFCASTTTPRTSGAKSSYEQYFGPGTRLTVT.